This entry concerns a single TCR beta chain. These data are taken from a study of T cells in Graves' hyperthyroidism and ophthalmopathy. V gave up 5 bases and J gave up 10 bases, with 18 bases separating them. CDR1 and CDR2 (germline): SGHRS, YFSETQ. The CDR3 length is 13 residues. Amplification targeted TCR beta CDR3 regions from RNA transcripts. TCR CDR3 regions were first amplified by RT-PCR with HTBI primers. TCRdb re-called the multiplex PCR reads with MiXCR, one entry per CDR3 protein. The sample shows about 360,000 distinct CDR3 sequences, just under 25% of them seen only once. The clonotype comes from a man aged 50 to 60 with Graves' hyperthyroidism. The material sequenced was blood. The gene calls are TRBV5-1 and TRBJ1-1, with unresolved D. The CDR3 region has the DNA TGCGCCAGCAGTCCGGATCTGAACCTTGGAGCTTTCTTT. Its protein product is CASSPDLNLGAFF.